This T cell receptor (beta chain) was sequenced in a study of blood T cells in healthy people across ages. A second PCR of roughly 7 to 11 cycles used a sample-barcoded 5' primer and a J-beta primer mix. TCRdb independently ran MiXCR on the 5' RACE reads; one entry per CDR3 protein. The sample gives fewer than 900,000 distinct CDR3 sequences, roughly two fifths of which show up once; 20% to 25% is in the top ten. The clonotype comes from a woman aged 55-69 years in good health. The sequenced sample was blood.

CDR3 sequence: CASSPSDEGTDTQYF. The CDR3 nucleotides are TGTGCCAGCAGTCCGTCGGACGAGGGCACAGATACGCAGTATTTT. This chain links TRBV12-3 or TRBV12-4 with TRBJ2-3; D remains unclear. The CDR3 covers 15 residues. Trimming left V 5 bases short and J 1 base short, with 13 bases between.